The 2 T cell receptor beta chains presented below share a single source sample, sequenced in a study of blood T cell repertoires in COVID-19. Profiling relied on immunoSEQ multiplex PCR, and the TCRdb table lists in-frame clones only, not all of them. The sample includes 70,000 to 95,000 clones, about 90% seen only once; the top ten take 3.9%. Input material: peripheral blood. The receptor set was obtained from a woman between 50 and 59 years old in a cohort sampled during active COVID-19.

The CDR3 nucleotides read TGTGCCAGCAGAACAACAAGCCCCAGGGGCGTCGAGCAGTACTTC. Protein product: CASRTTSPRGVEQYF. The chain combines TRBV6-5 with TRBJ2-7; D possibly corresponds to TRBD1 (6 bases). The CDR3 has 15 residues. V was trimmed by 6 bases and J by 6 bases, leaving 21 bases between them. CDR1 is MNHEY, CDR2 SVGAGI, per germline.

V gene TRBV14 combines with J gene TRBJ2-1; 10 nucleotides align to TRBD2. The CDR3 loop spans 15 amino acids. The ends lost 4 bases at V and 0 bases at J; junction bases unmatched: 0. Germline values: CDR1 SGHDN, CDR2 FVKESK. DNA for the CDR3: TGTGCCAGCAGCCCTAGCGGGGGCTCCTACAATGAGCAGTTCTTC. This translates into CASSPSGGSYNEQFF. The full variable domain, rest sourced from reference TRBV14 and TRBJ2-1, is EAGVTQFPSHSVIEKGQTVTLRCDPISGHDNLYWYRRVMGKEIKFLLHFVKESKQDESGMPNNRFLAERTGGTYSTLKVQPAELEDSGVYFCASSPSGGSYNEQFFGPGTRLTVL.